This T cell receptor (beta chain) was recovered during a study of cytomegalovirus exposure and HLA in healthy donors. The CDR3 length is 14 residues. The V gene lost 7 bases and the J gene lost 5 bases, with 14 bases spanning the gap. Germline lookup yields CDR1 LNHDA and CDR2 SQIVND (reference sequence). General study results and limits: The productive fraction for most TCR beta V segments was about 90% or about 30% in an earlier analysis. As was reported, the HLA-A and HLA-B alleles of most subjects were accurately predicted from TCR beta sequences. Sequencing probably produced one cluster of sequence variants that were highly shared. Most CMV-associated TCR beta chains were later found to appear HLA-restricted.

Turning to this clone: Its specificity is unknown.

PCR primers comprised 60 Vbeta and 13 Jbeta primers. Data came from immunoSEQ multiplex PCR; TCRdb stores just in-frame clones and leaves some out. The listing contains about 84,000 clones. This TCR was sampled from a man between 50 and 59 years old in good health and CMV-seronegative. Material for sequencing was PBMCs. This chain connects TRBV19 to TRBJ1-4; possibly TRBD1 for D (5 bases). Here the CDR3 DNA reads TGTGCCAGTAACCGTCCAGGGTGGAATGAAAAACTGTTTTTT. It encodes CASNRPGWNEKLFF.